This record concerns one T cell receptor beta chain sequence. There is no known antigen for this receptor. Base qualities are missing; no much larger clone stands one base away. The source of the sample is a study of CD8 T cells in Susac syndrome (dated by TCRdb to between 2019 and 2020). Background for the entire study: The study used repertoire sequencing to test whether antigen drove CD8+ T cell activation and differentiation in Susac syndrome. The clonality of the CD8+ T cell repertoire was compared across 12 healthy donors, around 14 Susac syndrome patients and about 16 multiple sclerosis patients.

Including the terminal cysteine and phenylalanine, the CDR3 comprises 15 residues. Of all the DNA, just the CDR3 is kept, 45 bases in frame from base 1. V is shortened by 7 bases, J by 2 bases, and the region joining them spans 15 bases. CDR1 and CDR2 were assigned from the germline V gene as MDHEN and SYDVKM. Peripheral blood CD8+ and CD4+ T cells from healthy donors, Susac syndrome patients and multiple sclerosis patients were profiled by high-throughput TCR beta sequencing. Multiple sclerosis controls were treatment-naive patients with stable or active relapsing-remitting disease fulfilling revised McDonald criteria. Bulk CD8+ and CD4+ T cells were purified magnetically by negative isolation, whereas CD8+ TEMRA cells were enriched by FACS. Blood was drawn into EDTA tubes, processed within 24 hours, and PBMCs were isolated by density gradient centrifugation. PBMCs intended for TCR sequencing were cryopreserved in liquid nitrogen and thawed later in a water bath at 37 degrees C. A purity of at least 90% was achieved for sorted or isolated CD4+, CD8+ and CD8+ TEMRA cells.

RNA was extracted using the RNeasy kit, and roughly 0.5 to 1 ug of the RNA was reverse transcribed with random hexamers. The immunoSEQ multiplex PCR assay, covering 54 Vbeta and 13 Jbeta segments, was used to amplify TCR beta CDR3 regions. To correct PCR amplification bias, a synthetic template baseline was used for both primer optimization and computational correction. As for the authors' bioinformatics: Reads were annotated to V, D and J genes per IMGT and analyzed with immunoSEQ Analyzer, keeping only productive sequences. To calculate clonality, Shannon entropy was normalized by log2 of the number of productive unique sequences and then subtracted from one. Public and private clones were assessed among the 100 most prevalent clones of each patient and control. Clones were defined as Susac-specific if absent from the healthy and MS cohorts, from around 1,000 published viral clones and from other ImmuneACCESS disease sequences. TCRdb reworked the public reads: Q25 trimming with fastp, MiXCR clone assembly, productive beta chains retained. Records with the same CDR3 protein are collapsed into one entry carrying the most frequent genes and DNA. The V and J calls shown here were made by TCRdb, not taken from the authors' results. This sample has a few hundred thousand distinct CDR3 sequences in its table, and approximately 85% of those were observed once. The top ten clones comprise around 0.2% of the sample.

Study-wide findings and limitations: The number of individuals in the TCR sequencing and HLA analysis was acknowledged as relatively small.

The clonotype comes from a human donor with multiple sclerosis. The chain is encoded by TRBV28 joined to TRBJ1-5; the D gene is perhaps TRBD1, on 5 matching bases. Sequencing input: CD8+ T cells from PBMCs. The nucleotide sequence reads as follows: TGTGCCAGCATCGAAGGGGCTTGGGGCAATCAGCCCCAGCATTTT. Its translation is CASIEGAWGNQPQHF.